Listed below are T cell receptor beta chains from one sample, sequenced in a study of memory CD4+ T cells and cytomegalovirus serostatus. Profiled with immunoSEQ multiplex PCR; TCRdb holds only in-frame clones, not every one. The repertoire holds 60,000 to 70,000 clones, with 70% to 80% as singletons. What was sequenced was memory CD4+ T cells from blood. Every receptor here comes from an adult in good health and CMV-seropositive. The CDR3 runs from the conserved cysteine through the conserved F or W. A D gene is named only where the DNA matches it firmly. A clone size is listed for some rows: how often the clone was seen (once, few, many), or a class if it is expanded.

clone size: NA
J gene: TRBJ2-2
D gene: TRBD1
V gene: TRBV11-1
CDR3 DNA: TGTGCCAGCAGTACCGACCTAGGACAGGGGGCATCTGGCACCGGGGAGCTGTTTTTT
CDR3 protein: CASSTDLGQGASGTGELFF

clone size: NA
J gene: TRBJ2-3
D gene: TRBD2
V gene: TRBV5-1
CDR3 DNA: TGCGCCAGCAGCTGGACCACTAGCGGGAGCACAGATACGCAGTATTTT
CDR3 protein: CASSWTTSGSTDTQYF

clone size: NA
J gene: TRBJ2-7
D gene: TRBD2
V gene: TRBV6-5
CDR3 DNA: TGTGCCAGCGCGGGGGCCTACGAGCAGTACTTC
CDR3 protein: CASAGAYEQYF

clone size: NA
J gene: TRBJ1-1
D gene: NA
V gene: TRBV7-3
CDR3 DNA: TGTGCCAGCAGCGAAGGGACGGGGACTGAAGCTTTCTTT
CDR3 protein: CASSEGTGTEAFF

clone size: NA
J gene: TRBJ1-2
D gene: TRBD1
V gene: TRBV5-1
CDR3 DNA: TGCGCCAGCAGCTTGGACCCAGGGGGCGGTGGCTACACCTTC
CDR3 protein: CASSLDPGGGGYTF

clone size: NA
J gene: TRBJ1-6
D gene: NA
V gene: TRBV10-2
CDR3 DNA: TGCGCCAGCAGTGAGTCGAGTTCAGGGAACTCACCCCTCCACTTT
CDR3 protein: CASSESSSGNSPLHF

clone size: NA
J gene: TRBJ2-1
D gene: TRBD2
V gene: TRBV29-1
CDR3 DNA: TGCAGCGTTGTGGCTAGCGGGATCTACAATGAGCAGTTCTTC
CDR3 protein: CSVVASGIYNEQFF

clone size: few
J gene: TRBJ2-5
D gene: TRBD2
V gene: TRBV11-3
CDR3 DNA: TGTGCCAGCAGCCCGGGAGGGAATGAGTGGGGAGAGACCCAGTACTTC
CDR3 protein: CASSPGGNEWGETQYF

clone size: NA
J gene: TRBJ1-1
D gene: NA
V gene: TRBV7-9
CDR3 DNA: TGTGCCAGCAGCTTAAGGTTGAACACTGAAGCTTTCTTT
CDR3 protein: CASSLRLNTEAFF

clone size: NA
J gene: TRBJ2-7
D gene: NA
V gene: TRBV6-1
CDR3 DNA: TGTGCCAGTCATGGGGTTTACGAGCAGTACTTC
CDR3 protein: CASHGVYEQYF

clone size: NA
J gene: TRBJ2-7
D gene: NA
V gene: TRBV20-1
CDR3 DNA: TGCAGTGCTCAGACTAGTCATTTGTACTTC
CDR3 protein: CSAQTSHLYF

clone size: NA
J gene: TRBJ2-5
D gene: NA
V gene: TRBV5-1
CDR3 DNA: TGCGCCAGCAGTTGGTCCCCACAAGAGACCCAGTACTTC
CDR3 protein: CASSWSPQETQYF

clone size: medium-sized
J gene: TRBJ2-3
D gene: NA
V gene: TRBV6-1
CDR3 DNA: TGTGCCAGCAGACCTGGGGGAGTAAGATCAGATACGCAGTATTTT
CDR3 protein: CASRPGGVRSDTQYF

clone size: few
J gene: TRBJ2-5
D gene: NA
V gene: TRBV2
CDR3 DNA: TGTGCCAGCAGTGTTGAGGGGGGAGAGACCCAGTACTTC
CDR3 protein: CASSVEGGETQYF